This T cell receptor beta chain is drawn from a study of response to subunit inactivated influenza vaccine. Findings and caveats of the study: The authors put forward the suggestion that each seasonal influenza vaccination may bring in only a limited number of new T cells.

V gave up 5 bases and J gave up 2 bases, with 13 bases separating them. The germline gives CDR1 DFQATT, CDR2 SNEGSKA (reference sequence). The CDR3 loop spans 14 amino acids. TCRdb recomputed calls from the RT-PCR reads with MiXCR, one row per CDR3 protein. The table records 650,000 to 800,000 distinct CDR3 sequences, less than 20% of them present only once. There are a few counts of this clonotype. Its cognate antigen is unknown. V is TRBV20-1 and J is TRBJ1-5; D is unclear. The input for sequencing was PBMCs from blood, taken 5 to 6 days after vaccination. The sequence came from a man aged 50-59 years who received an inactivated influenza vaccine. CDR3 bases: TGCAGTGCTCTTACACTTCGGGGCAATCAGCCCCAGCATTTT. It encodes CSALTLRGNQPQHF.